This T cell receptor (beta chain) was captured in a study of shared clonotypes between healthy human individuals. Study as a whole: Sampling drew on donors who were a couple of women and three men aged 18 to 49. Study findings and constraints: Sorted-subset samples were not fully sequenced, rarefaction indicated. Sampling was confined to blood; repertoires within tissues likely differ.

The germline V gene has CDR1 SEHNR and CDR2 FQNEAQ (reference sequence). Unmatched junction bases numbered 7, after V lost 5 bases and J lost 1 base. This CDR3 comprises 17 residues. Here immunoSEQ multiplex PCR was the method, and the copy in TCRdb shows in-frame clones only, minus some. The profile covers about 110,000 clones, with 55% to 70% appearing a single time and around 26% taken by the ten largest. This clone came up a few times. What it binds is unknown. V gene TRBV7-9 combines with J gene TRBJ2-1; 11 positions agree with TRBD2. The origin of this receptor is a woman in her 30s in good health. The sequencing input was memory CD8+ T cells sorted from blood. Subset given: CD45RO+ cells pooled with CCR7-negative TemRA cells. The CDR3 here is CASSPSRLAGSYNEQFF. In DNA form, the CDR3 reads TGTGCCAGCAGCCCATCCCGACTAGCGGGATCCTACAATGAGCAGTTCTTC.